This is a list of T cell receptor beta chains from one sample in a study of shared clonotypes between healthy human individuals. Profiled with immunoSEQ multiplex PCR; TCRdb holds only in-frame clones, not every one. The sample records about 2.3 million clones, 85% to 95% being singletons. The material sequenced was naive CD4+ T cells from PBMCs. These TCRs come from a man aged 18-30 years in good health. Some clones in this sample may be carry-over from other donors' samples. CDR3s leave out the opening cysteine and the closing phenylalanine or tryptophan. A D gene is named only where the DNA matches it firmly.

V gene: TRBV7-3
D gene: NA
J gene: TRBJ2-2
CDR3 protein: ASSPIPGAGELF

V gene: TRBV5-6
D gene: NA
J gene: TRBJ1-2
CDR3 protein: ASKVGAAYGYT

V gene: TRBV28
D gene: NA
J gene: TRBJ1-4
CDR3 protein: ASSFPGVSNEKLF

V gene: TRBV5-1
D gene: NA
J gene: TRBJ2-1
CDR3 protein: ASSLPYQHEQF

V gene: TRBV29-1
D gene: TRBD2
J gene: TRBJ2-7
CDR3 protein: SVEVDRPGLATYEQY

V gene: TRBV7-2
D gene: TRBD2
J gene: TRBJ2-1
CDR3 protein: ASRGTSGYNEQF

V gene: TRBV30
D gene: NA
J gene: TRBJ2-6
CDR3 protein: AWGRRLLGSGANVLT

V gene: TRBV2
D gene: NA
J gene: TRBJ2-1
CDR3 protein: ASIGLAWYNEQF

V gene: TRBV19
D gene: TRBD1
J gene: TRBJ1-2
CDR3 protein: ASSYRMDRNYGYT

V gene: TRBV5-6
D gene: NA
J gene: TRBJ2-7
CDR3 protein: ASSPRATLAYEQY

V gene: TRBV29-1
D gene: TRBD1
J gene: TRBJ1-4
CDR3 protein: SVRTGNEKLF

V gene: TRBV5-8
D gene: NA
J gene: TRBJ2-3
CDR3 protein: ASSYKLRERVDTQY

V gene: TRBV4-1
D gene: NA
J gene: TRBJ1-5
CDR3 protein: ASSQAPIYSNQPQH

V gene: TRBV18
D gene: TRBD1
J gene: TRBJ2-5
CDR3 protein: ASSPPTTGFEETQY

V gene: TRBV5-1
D gene: NA
J gene: TRBJ2-3
CDR3 protein: ASSQKTAGTDTQY

V gene: TRBV5-3
D gene: TRBD2
J gene: TRBJ2-2
CDR3 protein: ARSDSGKVTGELF

V gene: TRBV2
D gene: NA
J gene: TRBJ2-2
CDR3 protein: ASRAVGELF

V gene: TRBV10-1
D gene: NA
J gene: TRBJ1-3
CDR3 protein: ASSPTPSSGNTIY

V gene: TRBV9
D gene: NA
J gene: TRBJ2-7
CDR3 protein: ASSVGGSTYEQY

V gene: TRBV18
D gene: NA
J gene: TRBJ1-1
CDR3 protein: ASSPPVGSPTTEAF

V gene: TRBV29-1
D gene: NA
J gene: TRBJ1-1
CDR3 protein: SVEGLRMNTEAF

V gene: TRBV6-5
D gene: NA
J gene: TRBJ1-1
CDR3 protein: ASSYSPQRTEAF

V gene: TRBV9
D gene: NA
J gene: TRBJ1-3
CDR3 protein: ASSAYTTPGNTIY

V gene: TRBV28
D gene: NA
J gene: TRBJ1-2
CDR3 protein: ASSSGYLDRRYGYT

V gene: TRBV6-6
D gene: TRBD1
J gene: TRBJ1-1
CDR3 protein: ASSYGQGRLAF

V gene: TRBV5-4
D gene: NA
J gene: TRBJ2-7
CDR3 protein: ASSLPGGYEQY

V gene: TRBV5-6
D gene: NA
J gene: TRBJ1-2
CDR3 protein: ASSSAVGYT

V gene: TRBV4-1
D gene: NA
J gene: TRBJ1-5
CDR3 protein: ASSQEVIVRNRAQH

V gene: TRBV2
D gene: NA
J gene: TRBJ2-1
CDR3 protein: ASSPIALGLVGNEQF

V gene: TRBV7-9
D gene: NA
J gene: TRBJ2-7
CDR3 protein: ASSFLGAGSYEQY

V gene: TRBV10-3
D gene: TRBD2
J gene: TRBJ2-3
CDR3 protein: AISDRTSGRTDTQY

V gene: TRBV5-6
D gene: TRBD1
J gene: TRBJ2-7
CDR3 protein: ASSLEQGALFYEQY

V gene: TRBV6-1
D gene: TRBD1
J gene: TRBJ2-3
CDR3 protein: ASSKDRVTDTQY

V gene: TRBV30
D gene: NA
J gene: TRBJ1-2
CDR3 protein: AWSRTALYGYT

V gene: TRBV11-3
D gene: NA
J gene: TRBJ2-1
CDR3 protein: ASSLGPQYNEQF

V gene: TRBV7-2
D gene: NA
J gene: TRBJ2-2
CDR3 protein: ASSLGVASGELF

V gene: TRBV18
D gene: TRBD2
J gene: TRBJ2-7
CDR3 protein: ASSPSSTSGSFYEQY

V gene: TRBV18
D gene: TRBD1
J gene: TRBJ1-2
CDR3 protein: ASSPRTGEGYGYT

V gene: TRBV11-3
D gene: TRBD1
J gene: TRBJ2-7
CDR3 protein: ASSLAPGGVYEQY

V gene: TRBV29-1
D gene: NA
J gene: TRBJ2-3
CDR3 protein: SVEGAGTAQY

V gene: TRBV7-8
D gene: NA
J gene: TRBJ2-7
CDR3 protein: ASSVGARQVGSYEQY

V gene: TRBV9
D gene: TRBD2
J gene: TRBJ2-5
CDR3 protein: ASSPVPGLQETQY

V gene: TRBV7-9
D gene: NA
J gene: TRBJ2-1
CDR3 protein: ASSSGPHEQF

V gene: TRBV5-1
D gene: TRBD2
J gene: TRBJ2-2
CDR3 protein: ASSLAVMSSGNTGELF

V gene: TRBV5-5
D gene: NA
J gene: TRBJ1-3
CDR3 protein: ASSLLSSGNTIY

V gene: TRBV5-1
D gene: TRBD2
J gene: TRBJ2-1
CDR3 protein: ASSPGLAGNNEQF

V gene: TRBV28
D gene: NA
J gene: TRBJ2-7
CDR3 protein: ASSPDRPYEQY

V gene: TRBV28
D gene: TRBD1
J gene: TRBJ1-2
CDR3 protein: ASRGIGTGDYGYT

V gene: TRBV28
D gene: TRBD2
J gene: TRBJ2-7
CDR3 protein: ASSLDMRGTKEY

V gene: TRBV27
D gene: NA
J gene: TRBJ2-7
CDR3 protein: ASRTYYEQY

V gene: TRBV11-2
D gene: NA
J gene: TRBJ2-2
CDR3 protein: ASSPTAGYSARNTGELF